This T cell receptor beta chain stems from a study of T cells in Graves' hyperthyroidism and ophthalmopathy. The study, taken as a whole, reports: For ophthalmopathy, model prediction preceded onset by a median 6.5 months. Using 13 V-J features, a model discriminated ophthalmopathy from stable hyperthyroidism.

As regards this clonotype: Its antigen remains unknown.

Germline V lookup: CDR1 KGHSH, CDR2 LQKENI. The CDR3 has 15 amino acids. J lost 7 bases, V lost 1 base, and 9 bases had no gene match. What was amplified from RNA transcripts were TCR beta CDR3 regions. HTBI primers were used for first-round RT-PCR of the TCR CDR3. TCRdb reanalysed the multiplex PCR reads using MiXCR and keeps one entry per CDR3 protein. The repertoire holds approximately 560,000 distinct CDR3 sequences, with around 14% as singletons. The genes are TRBV18 and TRBJ2-7, with TRBD1 identical over 8 bases. The clonotype originates from a woman aged 25-40 years with Graves' hyperthyroidism. Sequenced input: blood. The CDR3 region has the DNA TGTGCCAGCTCACCACTGTCAGGGGGCGTAGGGGAGCAGTACTTC. It specifies CASSPLSGGVGEQYF. Full variable domain (remainder filled in from reference TRBV18 and TRBJ2-7): NAGVMQNPRHLVRRRGQEARLRCSPMKGHSHVYWYRQLPEEGLKFMVYLQKENIIDESGMPKERFSAEFPKEGPSILRIQQVVRGDSAAYFCASSPLSGGVGEQYFGPGTRLTVT.